This T cell receptor (beta chain) comes out of a study of persistence of HIV-infected CD4 T cells. Stimulation used about 10 ug/mL lysate from CMV-infected fibroblasts. Sorted nonresponding memory CD4+ T cells were CD40L-negative, CD69-negative, CD45RO-high. Sequencing used immunoSEQ version 4 in survey mode. TCRdb's copy holds only in-frame clones and misses some; the assay was immunoSEQ multiplex PCR. The data show 25,000 to 35,000 clones, with 80% to 90% seen just once and 0.86% held by the top ten. Turning to this clone: Its specificity is unknown.

Germline V gene lookup returns CDR1 SEHNR and CDR2 FQNEAQ (reference sequence). This CDR3 contains 13 residues. V was trimmed by 4 bases and J by 5 bases, leaving 10 bases between them. The rearrangement links TRBV7-9 to TRBJ2-3; D not certain. The source was CD4+ T cells sorted from PBMCs after approximately 18-hour stimulation, collected from a patient who received antiretroviral therapy. The sequence was obtained from an adult man with HIV who was CMV-seropositive. CDR3 nucleotide sequence: TGTGCCAGCAGCTCCAAAACCCGAGATACGCAGTATTTT. The encoded protein is CASSSKTRDTQYF.